This TCR beta chain is drawn from a study of early T cells in non-severe SARS-CoV-2 infection. Study-wide results and limits: Reliance on VDJdb matching favored anti-spike CD8 responses; private and CD4 specificities were missed.

The CDR3 spans 14 residues. Germline V CDR1 and CDR2: SGHRS, YFSETQ. Trimming stripped 1 base from V and 3 bases from J, with 10 bases between. Each single cDNA molecule received a unique molecular identifier. TCRdb reprocessed the 5' RACE reads via MiXCR and lists one record per CDR3 protein. The sample records 70,000 to 90,000 distinct CDR3 sequences, about 12% being singletons. Ten or more counts support this clonotype. What it binds is not known. What was sequenced was whole blood. The receptor was isolated from an adult who was a healthcare worker with PCR-confirmed SARS-CoV-2 infection or an uninfected control (not recorded which). V usage is TRBV5-1 and J usage is TRBJ2-5, with a tentative D call TRBD2 (6 bases). As DNA, the CDR3 is TGCGCCAGCAGCTTGTACGGGGGAGAAGAGACCCAGTACTTC. Its translation is CASSLYGGEETQYF.